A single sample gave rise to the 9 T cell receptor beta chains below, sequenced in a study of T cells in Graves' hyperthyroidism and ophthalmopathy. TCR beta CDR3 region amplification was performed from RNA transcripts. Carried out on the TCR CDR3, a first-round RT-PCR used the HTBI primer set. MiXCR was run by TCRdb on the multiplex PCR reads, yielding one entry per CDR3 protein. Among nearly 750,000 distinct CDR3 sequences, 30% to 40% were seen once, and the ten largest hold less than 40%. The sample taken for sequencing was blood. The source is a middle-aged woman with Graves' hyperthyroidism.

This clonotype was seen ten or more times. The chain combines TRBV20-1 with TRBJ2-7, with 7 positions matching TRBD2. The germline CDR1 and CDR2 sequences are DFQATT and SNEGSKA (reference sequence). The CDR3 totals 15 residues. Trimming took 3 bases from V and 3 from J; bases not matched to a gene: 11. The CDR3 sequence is CSASMVIAGVYEQYF. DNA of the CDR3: TGCAGTGCTAGTATGGTTATAGCGGGTGTCTACGAGCAGTACTTC.

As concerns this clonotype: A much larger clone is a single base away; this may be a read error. The CDR3 bases are TGCGCCATCAGCCACCTCGACAGGAACACTGAAGCTTTCTTT. Its protein is CAISHLDRNTEAFF. The V call is TRBV4-3, the J call TRBJ1-1; D might be TRBD1 (5 bases). CDR3 size: 14 residues. CDR1 and CDR2 from the germline V gene are LGHNA and YSLEER.

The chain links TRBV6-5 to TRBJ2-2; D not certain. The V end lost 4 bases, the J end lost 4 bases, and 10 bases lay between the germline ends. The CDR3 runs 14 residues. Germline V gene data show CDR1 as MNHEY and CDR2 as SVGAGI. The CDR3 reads CASSLSLITGELFF. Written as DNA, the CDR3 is TGTGCCAGCAGTTTATCCCTAATCACCGGGGAGCTGTTTTTT.

This CDR3 reads CASSQAGGYTEAFF. The CDR3 DNA is TGCGCCAGCAGTCAGGCGGGGGGATACACTGAAGCTTTCTTT. This chain connects TRBV5-1 to TRBJ1-1, with D perhaps TRBD1 (5 bases). Germline loops: CDR1 SGHRS, CDR2 YFSETQ. Trimming cost V 5 bases and J 3 bases, with 14 bases left between them. The CDR3 loop spans 14 amino acids.

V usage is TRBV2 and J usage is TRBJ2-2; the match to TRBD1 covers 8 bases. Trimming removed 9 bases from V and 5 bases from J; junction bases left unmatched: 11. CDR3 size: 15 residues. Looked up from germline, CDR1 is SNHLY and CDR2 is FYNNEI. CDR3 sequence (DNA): TGTGCCAGTAAGAAAGGACAGGGCGCTACCGGGGAGCTGTTTTTT. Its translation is CASKKGQGATGELFF.

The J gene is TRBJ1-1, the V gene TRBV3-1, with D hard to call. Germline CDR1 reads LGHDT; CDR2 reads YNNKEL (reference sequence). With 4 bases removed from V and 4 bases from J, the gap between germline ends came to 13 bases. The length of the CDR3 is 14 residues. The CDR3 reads CASSRVGVGTEAFF. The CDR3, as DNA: TGTGCCAGCAGCCGGGTCGGTGTGGGCACTGAAGCTTTCTTT.

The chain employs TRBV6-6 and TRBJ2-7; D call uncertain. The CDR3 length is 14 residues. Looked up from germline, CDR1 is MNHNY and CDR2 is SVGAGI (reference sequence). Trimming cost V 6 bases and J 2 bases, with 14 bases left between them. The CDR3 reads CASRRQDKTYEQYF. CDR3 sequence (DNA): TGTGCCAGCAGACGACAAGACAAAACCTACGAGCAGTACTTC.

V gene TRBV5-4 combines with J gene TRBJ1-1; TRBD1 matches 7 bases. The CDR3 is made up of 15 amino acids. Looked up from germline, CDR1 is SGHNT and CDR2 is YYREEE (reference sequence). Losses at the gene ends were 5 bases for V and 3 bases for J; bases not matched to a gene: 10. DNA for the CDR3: TGTGCCAGCAGTCGAAACAGGGGACCTGACACTGAAGCTTTCTTT. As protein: CASSRNRGPDTEAFF.

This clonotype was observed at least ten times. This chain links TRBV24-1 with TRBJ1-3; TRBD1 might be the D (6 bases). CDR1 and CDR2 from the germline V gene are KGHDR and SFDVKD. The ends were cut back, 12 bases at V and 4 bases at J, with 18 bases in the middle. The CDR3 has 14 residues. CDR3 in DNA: TGTGCCGCTTCGACCGGGACACCAGGAAACACCATATATTTT. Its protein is CAASTGTPGNTIYF.